This TCR beta chain was sequenced in a study of blood T cell repertoires in COVID-19. V was trimmed by 1 base and J by 4 bases, leaving 5 bases between them. Germline loops: CDR1 LGHNA, CDR2 YSLEER. This CDR3 has 13 residues. Original handling: Reference gene primers were amplified, and this amplification served to estimate nucleated cell counts. The data were produced by immunoSEQ multiplex PCR, yet TCRdb's version contains in-frame clones alone and is incomplete. Clone size and the V and J calls come from that table; the DNA yielded D and trimming. The profile shows a few hundred thousand clones, more than 75% of them singletons.

This chain links TRBV4-3 with TRBJ1-3; D unresolved. This clonotype was obtained from a man aged 30 to 45 who had recovered from COVID-19. What was sequenced was PBMCs or T cells enriched from blood (not recorded which). CDR3 region: CASSQVLGNTIYF. The CDR3 DNA is TGCGCCAGCAGCCAAGTTCTAGGAAACACCATATATTTT.